Presented here are 27 T cell receptor beta chains from one specimen sequenced in a study of blood T cell repertoires in COVID-19. Sequenced by immunoSEQ multiplex PCR; TCRdb stores in-frame clones only, minus some. Of approximately 80,000 clones listed, 88% are singletons. Sequenced: peripheral blood. The receptors here all came from a human donor in a cohort sampled during active COVID-19.

This chain connects TRBV9 to TRBJ2-6; the D gene is possibly TRBD2 (5 bases). In germline, CDR1 is SGDLS, CDR2 YYNGEE. The CDR3 runs to 15 residues. V shed 3 bases and J shed 1 base, with 8 bases lying between them. CDR3: CASSGGSSGANVLTF. The CDR3 DNA is TGTGCCAGCAGCGGAGGGTCATCTGGGGCCAACGTCCTGACTTTC.

The chain couples TRBV5-1 to TRBJ1-1; D is undetermined. The CDR3 is made up of 15 amino acids. V was pared by 9 bases and J by 3 bases, with 21 bases between. Per the germline V gene, CDR1 is SGHRS and CDR2 is YFSETQ. The CDR3 sequence is CATQIDFARDTEAFF. Here the CDR3 DNA reads TGCGCCACCCAGATAGACTTTGCGAGGGACACTGAAGCTTTCTTT.

The chain joins TRBV6-5 to TRBJ2-3; TRBD2 matches at 8 bases. Per the germline V gene, CDR1 is MNHEY and CDR2 is SVGAGI. Trimming cost V 5 bases and J 8 bases; bases outside gene matches: 3. This CDR3 has 12 residues. As DNA, the CDR3 is TGTGCCAGCAGTCCACGGGAGGGTACGCAGTATTTT. Amino acids: CASSPREGTQYF.

The chain uses TRBV18 and TRBJ2-3; 10 nucleotides match TRBD2. This CDR3 has 15 amino acids. Germline lookup yields CDR1 KGHSH and CDR2 LQKENI. V shed 3 bases, J shed 4 bases, and the junction held 4 bases outside the gene matches. CDR3 nucleotides: TGTGCCAGCTCACCCCAGCGGGGGGGAGCAGATACGCAGTATTTT. Translating it yields CASSPQRGGADTQYF.

The sample holds a few counts of this clone. V is TRBV27 and J is TRBJ1-5; 8 bases match TRBD1. CDR1 is MNHEY and CDR2 is SMNVEV in the germline V gene (reference sequence). J was trimmed by 3 bases and V by 2 bases; bases with no gene match: 6. The CDR3 consists of 16 residues. As DNA, the CDR3 is TGTGCCAGCAGTTTAATTTACAGGGGGTCCAATCAGCCCCAGCATTTT. Translation: CASSLIYRGSNQPQHF.

The rearrangement joins TRBV4-1 to TRBJ2-3; 10 bases are shared with TRBD2. CDR1 and CDR2 (germline): MGHRA, YSYEKL. V lost 1 base and J lost 4; bases outside the gene matches: 8. This CDR3 spans 17 amino acids. The DNA of the CDR3 is TGCGCCAGCAGCCAAGGTGGAGCGGGGGGGCGCGCAGATACGCAGTATTTT. Amino acids: CASSQGGAGGRADTQYF.

This chain joins TRBV18 and TRBJ2-7, with 7 bases matching TRBD2. The V and J ends lost 4 bases and 2 bases, in that order; junction bases with no gene match: 8. Germline CDR1 and CDR2: KGHSH and LQKENI. The CDR3 consists of 15 residues. CDR3 protein: CASSQGGGGTYEQYF. CDR3 in DNA: TGTGCCAGCTCACAAGGTGGGGGAGGGACCTACGAGCAGTACTTC.

The genes are TRBV7-6 and TRBJ2-2, with D possibly matching TRBD1 (6 bases). Trimming cost V 1 base and J 4 bases, with 10 bases left between them. Germline lookup yields CDR1 SGHVS and CDR2 FNYEAQ. The CDR3 loop spans 15 amino acids. CDR3 sequence reads: CASSLEGGVTGELFF. CDR3 nucleotides: TGTGCCAGCAGCTTAGAAGGGGGAGTCACCGGGGAGCTGTTTTTT. The variable domain in full, completed from reference TRBV7-6 and TRBJ2-2, reads GAGVSQSPRYKVTKRGQDVALRCDPISGHVSLYWYRQALGQGPEFLTYFNYEAQQDKSGLPNDRFSAERPEGSISTLTIQRTEQRDSAMYRCASSLEGGVTGELFFGEGSRLTVL.

The chain has TRBV3-1 (or the pseudogene TRBV3-2) and TRBJ2-5; possibly TRBD2 for D (5 bases). CDR1 is LGHDT, CDR2 YNNKEL, per germline (reference sequence). With 1 base removed from V and 4 bases from J, the gap between germline ends came to 13 bases. CDR3 length equals 15 residues. The CDR3 protein is CASSQGGAAGETQYF. DNA of the CDR3: TGTGCCAGCAGCCAAGGGGGAGCGGCCGGAGAGACCCAGTACTTC.

This sequence joins TRBV5-1 and TRBJ2-1; perhaps TRBD1 as D (5 bases). CDR3 length: 14 residues. Germline V gives CDR1 SGHRS, CDR2 YFSETQ. Between the trimmed V and J ends, which lost 5 bases and 4 bases, there was a span of 13 bases. CDR3 sequence reads: CASSSDTQYNEQFF. CDR3 sequence (DNA): TGCGCCAGCAGTTCGGACACCCAGTACAATGAGCAGTTCTTC.

The gene calls are TRBV6-1 and TRBJ1-1; 8 bases align to TRBD1. The CDR3 runs 13 residues. Losses at the gene ends were 3 bases for V and 4 bases for J; bases not matched to a gene: 1. Per the germline V gene, CDR1 is MNHNS and CDR2 is SASEGT. The CDR3: CASSDRGLTEAFF. In DNA form, the CDR3 reads TGTGCCAGCAGTGACAGGGGGCTCACTGAAGCTTTCTTT.

There are a few counts of this clone. This rearrangement joins TRBV2 to TRBJ1-1, with D perhaps matching TRBD1 (5 bases). The ends were cut back, 8 bases at V and 0 bases at J, with 13 bases in the middle. Germline V gene sequence: CDR1 SNHLY, CDR2 FYNNEI. The CDR3 consists of 14 residues. CDR3 coding DNA: TGTGCCAGCCAGAAGGACATAATGAACACTGAAGCTTTCTTT. Its protein product is CASQKDIMNTEAFF.

V and J are TRBV6-1 and TRBJ1-2; D not resolved. The CDR3 sequence is 13 residues long. Germline V lookup: CDR1 MNHNS, CDR2 SASEGT. The germline V and J ends were trimmed by 2 bases and 4 bases, with 8 bases remaining between them. CDR3 protein: CASSESPGYGYTF. The CDR3 coding sequence is TGTGCCAGCAGTGAATCCCCCGGCTATGGCTACACCTTC.

The chain carries TRBV5-4 and TRBJ1-2, with 7 bases aligning to TRBD1. The germline V gene has CDR1 SGHNT and CDR2 YYREEE (reference sequence). The CDR3 runs 14 residues. V lost 4 bases, J lost 7 bases, and 10 bases stayed unmatched. The CDR3 DNA sequence: TGTGCCAGCAGCCGAGAGAACAGGGGTGGTGGCTACACCTTC. Translation: CASSRENRGGGYTF.

The chain joins TRBV7-6 to TRBJ2-2; tentative D call: TRBD1 (6 bases). The germline gives CDR1 SGHVS, CDR2 FNYEAQ. The CDR3 covers 15 residues. The V gene lost 5 bases and the J gene lost 5 bases, with 15 bases spanning the gap. This CDR3 reads CASSIGQIFTGELFF. The CDR3 DNA sequence: TGTGCCAGCAGCATCGGACAGATCTTTACCGGGGAGCTGTTTTTT.

The gene calls are TRBV5-6 and TRBJ2-2; no firm D call. The CDR3 loop spans 13 amino acids. Looked up from germline, CDR1 is SGHDT and CDR2 is YYEEEE. V lost 4 bases and J lost 1, with 5 bases in between. The CDR3 sequence: CASSGGNTGELFF. CDR3 DNA sequence: TGTGCCAGCAGCGGCGGGAACACCGGGGAGCTGTTTTTT.

J is TRBJ1-1 and V is TRBV4-3; D call uncertain. Germline CDR1 reads LGHNA; CDR2 reads YSLEER. V lost 0 bases and J 5 bases, leaving 7 bases between the germline ends. The CDR3 contains 13 residues. CDR3 amino acids: CASSQEFRTEAFF. DNA of the CDR3: TGCGCCAGCAGCCAAGAATTCAGGACTGAAGCTTTCTTT.

The chain couples TRBV2 to TRBJ2-2, with 8 bases lining up with TRBD2. Germline trimming cut 1 base from V and 4 bases from J; bases unmatched to any gene: 2. Germline-derived CDR1 and CDR2 are SNHLY and FYNNEI. The CDR3 is 15 amino acids. CDR3 nucleotide sequence: TGTGCCAGCAGTGAAGGACTAGCGTCCACCGGGGAGCTGTTTTTT. Amino acids: CASSEGLASTGELFF. Combining the CDR3 with reference TRBV2 and TRBJ2-2 gives the whole variable domain EPEVTQTPSHQVTQMGQEVILRCVPISNHLYFYWYRQILGQKVEFLVSFYNNEISEKSEIFDDQFSVERPDGSNFTLKIRSTKLEDSAMYFCASSEGLASTGELFFGEGSRLTVL.

V and J are TRBV5-1 and TRBJ2-2; a possible D gene is TRBD2 (5 bases). The CDR3 runs to 14 residues. Germline V gene data show CDR1 as SGHRS and CDR2 as YFSETQ. V was clipped by 0 bases and J by 4 bases, with 7 bases between them. DNA of the CDR3: TGCGCCAGCAGCTTGGGCCTAGCCACCGGGGAGCTGTTTTTT. Amino acid sequence: CASSLGLATGELFF.

The CDR3 nucleotides are TGTGCCAGCAGCTTAGTAGCGACCTGGGGGGTAGGGGAGCAGTTCTTC. It encodes CASSLVATWGVGEQFF. This rearrangement joins TRBV7-2 to TRBJ2-1, with D tentatively TRBD2 (6 bases). The germline gives CDR1 SGHTA, CDR2 FQGNSA. This CDR3 region has 16 residues. V lost 1 base, J lost 10 bases, and 20 bases lay in between.

The J gene is TRBJ2-3, the V gene TRBV28; perhaps TRBD2 as D (5 bases). The germline CDR1 and CDR2 sequences are MDHEN and SYDVKM. The CDR3 is made up of 14 amino acids. V was pared by 5 bases and J by 2 bases, with 11 bases between. The CDR3 nucleotides are TGTGCCAGCAGTCTCACTAGTCTCACAGATACGCAGTATTTT. Translation: CASSLTSLTDTQYF. The whole variable domain, filled in from reference TRBV28 and TRBJ2-3, reads DVKVTQSSRYLVKRTGEKVFLECVQDMDHENMFWYRQDPGLGLRLIYFSYDVKMKEKGDIPEGYSVSREKKERFSLILESASTNQTSMYLCASSLTSLTDTQYFGPGTRLTVL.

This rearrangement joins TRBV5-1 to TRBJ2-3, with 9 bases that match TRBD2. The CDR3 spans 16 residues. Germline V gene lookup returns CDR1 SGHRS and CDR2 YFSETQ. V shed 0 bases and J 5 bases; nucleotides not matched to a gene: 7. The CDR3 loop is CASSLGREGLVDTQYF. The CDR3 DNA follows: TGCGCCAGCAGCTTGGGGCGGGAGGGCCTAGTAGATACGCAGTATTTT.

CDR3 amino acids: CATSDLRGGETQYF. CDR3 DNA sequence: TGTGCCACCAGTGATTTAAGGGGGGGGGAGACCCAGTACTTC. The chain is built from TRBV24-1 and TRBJ2-5, with D possibly TRBD2 on 7 matching bases. Germline loops: CDR1 KGHDR, CDR2 SFDVKD. V dropped 1 base and J dropped 5 bases, with 10 bases sitting between them. The CDR3 extends over 14 amino acids.

The rearrangement uses TRBV5-1 and TRBJ2-3, with 8 bases aligning to TRBD1. V lost 5 bases to trimming and J lost 1 base; unmatched junction nucleotides: 6. Looked up from germline, CDR1 is SGHRS and CDR2 is YFSETQ. The CDR3 totals 15 residues. The CDR3 region is CASRTDRAGTDTQYF. The CDR3 DNA reads TGCGCCAGCAGGACGGACAGGGCAGGCACAGATACGCAGTATTTT.

This chain links TRBV6-4 with TRBJ1-6; no firm D call. Germline V gives CDR1 MRHNA, CDR2 SNTAGT. Trimming removed 10 bases from V and 0 bases from J, with 25 bases in between. CDR3 length equals 19 residues. The CDR3 coding sequence is TGTGCCAACGCGGTCCCCCCCAAGAATGTGAGCTCCTATAATTCACCCCTCCACTTT. This encodes CANAVPPKNVSSYNSPLHF.

The V call is TRBV7-2, the J call TRBJ1-5, with D hard to call. Germline CDR1 SGHTA, CDR2 FQGNSA. The CDR3 sequence is 12 residues long. Trimming took off 2 bases at V and 5 bases at J, with 4 bases between the two ends. The CDR3 spells CASSLQDQPQHF. Here the CDR3 DNA reads TGTGCCAGCAGCTTACAGGATCAGCCCCAGCATTTT.

This chain connects TRBV5-1 to TRBJ2-1; TRBD1 agrees at 7 bases. V shed 4 bases, J shed 9 bases, and the junction held 13 bases outside the gene matches. The CDR3 has 15 residues. Germline V CDR1 and CDR2: SGHRS, YFSETQ. Written as DNA, the CDR3 is TGCGCCAGCAGCCTACCGACAGGGAATGGAGGTGAGCAGTTCTTC. Encoded protein: CASSLPTGNGGEQFF.